Only a few counts were recorded for the clone carrying this T cell receptor beta chain. Its antigen remains unidentified. V trimming: 7 bases; J trimming: 7 bases; junction bases outside the gene matches: 14. CDR1 and CDR2 from the germline V gene are MNHNS and SASEGT. The CDR3 is 16 amino acids. These data come from a study of CD8+CD57+ T cells in acquired aplastic anemia. Overall study: Sorting CD4+ and CD8+ cells gave DNA averaging about 3.2 ug. CD4+ reads averaged roughly 9.9 million in healthy donors. Study observations and caveats: There were approximately 27 CD8+ CDR3 sequences that occurred in both patients and controls. With respect to CD8+ Simpson's diversity, patients and controls did not differ significantly.

The study profiled TCR beta VDJ and CDR3 using genomic DNA as template. TCRdb re-called the reads with MiXCR, one entry per CDR3 protein. The sample consists of some 190,000 distinct CDR3 sequences, 46% of them appearing once. This TCR came from a human donor in good health. Material for sequencing was sorted CD4+, CD8+, or CD8+CD57+ T cells (not recorded which) from PBMCs. The V call is TRBV6-1, the J call TRBJ2-1; 9 nucleotides match TRBD2. CDR3 amino acids: CASKGGVRGRGNEQFF. The CDR3 bases are TGTGCCAGCAAGGGGGGGGTACGCGGGAGGGGAAATGAGCAGTTCTTC.